This paragraph covers one T cell receptor beta chain sequence. This clone was seen once. Its antigen remains unidentified. No much larger clone exists at a distance of one base, and base qualities are not known. Libraries were built with the immunoSEQ multiplex PCR assay. The source study handled its data this way. A statistical classification framework was built for diagnosing cytomegalovirus status from the catalog of TCR beta chain sequences. The source is immuneACCESS, and TCRdb retained only in-frame sequences with V and J called. Part of the clones is not carried over; for the studies checked, unresolved V genes explain less than half of this, and the remainder is unexplained. The DNA gave D and trimming, while V, J and clone size come from that table. The sample yields about 130,000 clones; almost 90% were counted once. The ten largest clonotypes hold 1.4% to 1.5% of the sample. Donors formed part of the validation cohort, which comprised about 120 subjects and was distinct from the first cohort of under 800 subjects.

V trim: 7 bases; J trim: 3 bases; unmatched bases: 9. The CDR3 contains 14 residues, cysteine and phenylalanine counted. Only CDR3 DNA remains: 42 bases, in frame from the first base. From the germline V gene, CDR1 is LGHNT and CDR2 is FRNRAP. The sample is drawn from a study of cytomegalovirus exposure and HLA in healthy donors (dated by TCRdb to 2015 to 2018). Regarding the research as a whole: A later analysis indicated that the 130 or so validation repertoires were generated on the platform also employed for the roughly 720 repertoires of the first cohort. To predict cytomegalovirus infection status, the study combined high-throughput TCR immunosequencing, statistical association of individual TCRs with disease status, and machine learning. The aim of the study was to test whether cataloging public T cell receptors could identify signatures of past pathogen exposure. In addition to the first cohort of 666 subjects, a separate validation cohort of 100 to 150 different subjects was used.

General conclusions and limits of the study: The classifier was reported to diagnose cytomegalovirus status with high specificity and sensitivity in both the original cohort and the validation cohort. A few of the identified cytomegalovirus-associated TCR beta chains were confirmed in vitro to be specific for cytomegalovirus antigens. While some public TCRs were present in many individuals, most TCR sequences turned up only very rarely across donors. Of the cluster scores, roughly 95% were above 0 in a later analysis, which found that TCRs clustered in the first cohort also tended to co-occur in the 120 validation repertoires. The study listed 164 TCR beta chains as associated with cytomegalovirus. It was suggested by the authors that the approach could potentially be generalized to other disease states and immunological phenotypes. A later analysis lacked HLA typing for the validation cohort, so it scored co-occurrence in that cohort across all 120 or so repertoires.

The origin of this receptor is a man aged 30 to 45 in good health and CMV-seronegative. Sequenced: PBMCs. The V and J genes are TRBV12-5 and TRBJ2-7; the central 7 bases match TRBD1. The nucleotide sequence reads TGTGCTAGTGCCAGGGACAGAGGGGGCTACGAGCAGTACTTC. This encodes CASARDRGGYEQYF.